A selection of T cell receptor beta chains follows, all from one sample in a study of blood T cell repertoires in COVID-19. Sequencing was performed with immunoSEQ multiplex PCR; in TCRdb, only in-frame clones are kept and a portion is missing. The sample yields approximately 200,000 clones, under 90% seen once. Sequenced input: peripheral blood. The receptor source for this set is a woman aged 60-75 years who had recovered from COVID-19. Both conserved end residues are part of each CDR3. Each record gives: V gene, D gene, J gene, clone size, CDR3 DNA, CDR3 protein. The D gene is left open where the match is weak. Rows may omit the clone size; those that give it use once, few, many or a size class.

TRBV19	TRBD1	TRBJ1-4	-	TGTGCCAGTAGTCCGACAGGGCGTGAAAAACTGTTTTTT	CASSPTGREKLFF
TRBV7-9	TRBD1	TRBJ2-1	-	TGTGCCAGCAGCCCACCATACCGACAGGGAAATGAGCAGTTCTTC	CASSPPYRQGNEQFF
TRBV20-1	TRBD1	TRBJ1-5	few	TGCAGTGCTAGTTACACCGGGACAGGGGATCAGCCCCAGCATTTT	CSASYTGTGDQPQHF
TRBV19	TRBD2	TRBJ2-1	-	TGTGCCAGTACCCGCAGCAGGGCTAGCGGGGGATTTGAGCAGTTCTTC	CASTRSRASGGFEQFF
TRBV30	-	TRBJ2-7	few	TGTGCCTGGAGTGTACAGGTTCTCCACGAGCAGTACTTC	CAWSVQVLHEQYF
TRBV12-5	-	TRBJ1-5	-	TGTGCTAGTGGTTTGGCCCTCACAAGCGGTACGGGCAATCAGCCCCAGCATTTT	CASGLALTSGTGNQPQHF
TRBV3-1/TRBV3-2	TRBD1	TRBJ1-2	-	TGTGCCAGCAGCTTAACCGGGACAGGGAACTATGGCTACACCTTC	CASSLTGTGNYGYTF
TRBV11-2	TRBD1	TRBJ1-2	-	TGTGCCAGCAGCAACAGGGGTAACTATGGCTACACCTTC	CASSNRGNYGYTF
TRBV19	-	TRBJ1-4	-	TGTGCCAGTAGTATGGGTCAGGGAAAGATTGAAAAACTGTTTTTT	CASSMGQGKIEKLFF
TRBV5-8	-	TRBJ2-6	-	TGTGCCAGCGGCGGTGGGGCCAACGTCCTGACTTTC	CASGGGANVLTF
TRBV12-5	TRBD1	TRBJ2-7	-	TGTGCTAGTGGTTTGGTACTTGGGCAGGGGGCGCGGAACGAGCAGTACTTC	CASGLVLGQGARNEQYF
TRBV6-5	-	TRBJ1-4	-	TGTGCCAGCAGTTACGTGGGAGTATTTGAAAAACTGTTTTTT	CASSYVGVFEKLFF
TRBV4-3	TRBD1	TRBJ1-6	once	TGCGCCAGCAGCCAAGCTACGACAGGGTATGATAATTCACCCCTCCACTTT	CASSQATTGYDNSPLHF
TRBV14	TRBD2	TRBJ2-2	-	TGTGCCAGCAGCCAAGATCTTGGGACTAGCGGGGGTGCCGGGGAGCTGTTTTTT	CASSQDLGTSGGAGELFF
TRBV6-5	TRBD1	TRBJ2-2	-	TGTGCCAGCAGGGGGACAGTCTACGGGGAGCTGTTTTTT	CASRGTVYGELFF
TRBV6-5	TRBD1	TRBJ2-7	once	TGTGCCAGCAGTCCAAGGGACAGTTACGAGCAGTACTTC	CASSPRDSYEQYF
TRBV6-2/TRBV6-3	-	TRBJ2-7	once	TGCGCCAGCAGTTTCTTGGAAACAGGGTACTACGAGCAGTACTTC	CASSFLETGYYEQYF
TRBV6-6	TRBD1	TRBJ1-4	-	TGTGCCAGCAACCTTAGGACAGGGGGTGAAAAACTGTTTTTT	CASNLRTGGEKLFF
TRBV2	-	TRBJ1-2	-	TGTGCCAGCACACAGACCTATGGCTACACCTTC	CASTQTYGYTF
TRBV6-5	-	TRBJ2-1	-	TGTGCCAGCAGCCGTGGGGGCGGGCTTGAGCAGTTCTTC	CASSRGGGLEQFF
TRBV4-1	-	TRBJ2-4	-	TGCGCCAGCAGCCCGGGAAAACTAGCCAAAAACATTCAGTACTTC	CASSPGKLAKNIQYF
TRBV11-3	-	TRBJ2-1	once	TGTGCCAGCAGCTCCGGAGCCTGGAATGAGCAGTTCTTC	CASSSGAWNEQFF
TRBV9	-	TRBJ2-3	-	TGTGCCAGCAGCACCACCCCCGGTACGCAGTATTTT	CASSTTPGTQYF
TRBV5-1	-	TRBJ1-3	-	TGCGCCAGCAGCTTGACAGGCTCTGGAAACACCATATATTTT	CASSLTGSGNTIYF
TRBV10-3	TRBD2	TRBJ2-1	-	TGTGCCATCAGCGGACTAGCGGGGGACAATGAGCAGTTCTTC	CAISGLAGDNEQFF
TRBV4-1	-	TRBJ1-4	-	TGCGCCAGCAGCCAGGGAGGGGATAATGAAAAACTGTTTTTT	CASSQGGDNEKLFF
TRBV6-5	-	TRBJ2-7	-	TGTGCCAGCACCTCACGGGTCTACGAGCAGTACTTC	CASTSRVYEQYF
TRBV7-2	-	TRBJ1-2	-	TGTGCCAGCAGCTTGGGGAGGATGGTCTATGGCTACACCTTC	CASSLGRMVYGYTF
TRBV14	-	TRBJ1-2	-	TGTGCCAGCAGCCGAATAGGGGCTTCACTCTATGGCTACACCTTC	CASSRIGASLYGYTF
TRBV5-6	-	TRBJ2-1	-	TGTGCCAGCAGCTTTCCCCTTCAGGATGAGCAGTTCTTC	CASSFPLQDEQFF
TRBV11-2	TRBD1	TRBJ1-3	-	TGTGCCAGCAGCGACGGGACAGGGTCTGGAAACACCATATATTTT	CASSDGTGSGNTIYF
TRBV19	-	TRBJ2-7	few	TGTGCCAGTAGACGAACAGCAGACAAGTCCTACGAGCAGTACTTC	CASRRTADKSYEQYF
TRBV5-1	TRBD1	TRBJ1-2	-	TGCGCCAGCAGCTTATCGACAGGGTGGAACTATGGCTACACCTTC	CASSLSTGWNYGYTF
TRBV7-2	TRBD2	TRBJ2-1	-	TGTGCCAGCAGGCATCTAGCGGGGGGGCCGAATGAGCAGTTCTTC	CASRHLAGGPNEQFF
TRBV19	TRBD2	TRBJ2-3	-	TGTGCCAGTAGTATTTGGACTAGCGGGGGCACAGATACGCAGTATTTT	CASSIWTSGGTDTQYF
TRBV27	TRBD1	TRBJ1-1	-	TGTGCCAGCAGTTTATTGGGTCTAGCAGGGGGCTTAGCTGAAGCTTTCTTT	CASSLLGLAGGLAEAFF
TRBV18	-	TRBJ2-7	-	TGTGCCAGCTCACCAAGGCAGGCCTACGAGCAGTACTTC	CASSPRQAYEQYF
TRBV5-1	-	TRBJ2-3	-	TGCGCCAGCAGCTGGGGGGTTGGGGTCGGCTCGGACACAGATACGCAGTATTTT	CASSWGVGVGSDTDTQYF
TRBV2	TRBD2	TRBJ2-7	-	TGTGCCAGCAGTGGAACTAGCGGGGGCCACGAGCAGTACTTC	CASSGTSGGHEQYF